Below, 12 T cell receptor beta chains from the same sample are listed, as sequenced in a study of human T cells and chemical hapten exposure. Indicated time point: pre-sensitization, week 0. Stated treatment: therapeutic diphenylcyclopropenone sensitization with weekly scalp DPC. MiXCR, applied by TCRdb to the RACE reads, yields one record per CDR3 protein. Of nearly 110,000 distinct CDR3 sequences in the sample, about 12% were seen once. Sequencing was performed on whole blood, taken in connection with sensitization to the hapten diphenylcyclopropenone (DPC). These receptors originate from a woman between 50 and 59 years old with alopecia areata. Some clones in this sample may be carry-over from other donors' samples.

This clonotype was seen only a few times. V gene TRBV11-2 combines with J gene TRBJ2-5, with D perhaps TRBD1 (6 bases). This CDR3 contains 14 residues. V lost 1 base and J lost 4, with 10 bases in between. Looked up from germline, CDR1 is SGHAT and CDR2 is FQNNGV. In nucleotides, the CDR3 is TGTGCCAGCAGCTTAGCGCAGGGGAGAGAGACCCAGTACTTC. Its protein is CASSLAQGRETQYF.

This clonotype showed up many times. The V call is TRBV12-3 or TRBV12-4, the J call TRBJ2-7, with TRBD2 identical over 10 bases. The CDR3 runs 15 residues. Trimming cost V 5 bases and J 2 bases; bases outside gene matches: 6. The chain's CDR3 is CASSGSGGPPYEQYF. CDR3 nucleotide sequence: TGTGCCAGCAGTGGTAGCGGGGGGCCCCCCTACGAGCAGTACTTC.

V and J are TRBV7-9 and TRBJ2-2; 9 nucleotides match TRBD1. V lost 4 bases and J lost 1; bases outside the gene matches: 7. The CDR3 totals 17 residues. Germline loops: CDR1 SEHNR, CDR2 FQNEAQ (reference sequence). CDR3 loop: CASSYTPGQGNTGELFF. The DNA of the CDR3 is TGTGCCAGCAGCTATACACCGGGACAGGGGAACACCGGGGAGCTGTTTTTT.

This rearrangement joins TRBV11-2 to TRBJ2-7, with D possibly TRBD2 on 6 matching bases. The CDR3 consists of 15 residues. Germline V gives CDR1 SGHAT, CDR2 FQNNGV. The germline V and J ends were trimmed by 5 bases and 6 bases, with 20 bases remaining between them. The CDR3 loop reads CASSPLRGFRGEQYF. Written as DNA, the CDR3 is TGTGCCAGCAGCCCCCTCCGGGGGTTTCGGGGCGAGCAGTACTTC.

The chain employs TRBV19 and TRBJ1-2; tentative D call: TRBD1 (6 bases). V was cut by 7 bases and J by 5 bases, with 14 bases left in between. The CDR3 length is 13 residues. Germline V gene sequence: CDR1 LNHDA, CDR2 SQIVND (reference sequence). In DNA, the CDR3 is TGTGCCAGTAACGATGGACAGTTTTATGGCTACACCTTC. This encodes CASNDGQFYGYTF. The full variable domain, rest sourced from reference TRBV19 and TRBJ1-2, is DGGITQSPKYLFRKEGQNVTLSCEQNLNHDAMYWYRQDPGQGLRLIYYSQIVNDFQKGDIAEGYSVSREKKESFPLTVTSAQKNPTAFYLCASNDGQFYGYTFGSGTRLTVV.

This rearrangement joins TRBV7-9 to TRBJ2-5; the match to TRBD1 covers 9 bases. CDR1 is SEHNR and CDR2 is FQNEAQ in the germline V gene (reference sequence). V trimming: 6 bases; J trimming: 3 bases; junction bases outside the gene matches: 5. The CDR3 loop spans 14 amino acids. CDR3 sequence (DNA): TGTGCCAGCAGGACCGGGACAGGGAAAGAGACCCAGTACTTC. It specifies CASRTGTGKETQYF.

This sequence joins TRBV3-2 and TRBJ2-5; the table's D call TRBD2 went unverified against the DNA. TRBV3-2 counts as a pseudogene. The CDR3 is made up of 16 amino acids. This CDR3 reads CASSQGPLAGQETQYF. In DNA, the CDR3 is TGTGCCAGCAGCCAAGGCCCGCTAGCGGGGCAAGAGACCCAGTACTTC.

J is TRBJ2-7 and V is TRBV12-3 or TRBV12-4, with D perhaps matching TRBD1 (5 bases). This CDR3 spans 15 amino acids. V was cut by 1 base and J by 2 bases, with 12 bases left in between. As DNA, the CDR3 is TGTGCCAGCAGTTTAGGGTACAGGATAGCCTACGAGCAGTACTTC. Translation: CASSLGYRIAYEQYF.

There are a few counts of this clonotype. J is TRBJ2-1 and V is TRBV7-2; 7 nucleotides agree with TRBD1. The CDR3 loop spans 15 amino acids. Germline V gene lookup returns CDR1 SGHTA and CDR2 FQGNSA. V shed 8 bases, J shed 4 bases, and the junction held 11 bases outside the gene matches. The CDR3 sequence: CASRQTGNRYNEQFF. As DNA, the CDR3 is TGTGCCAGCCGTCAGACAGGGAACCGTTACAATGAGCAGTTCTTC.

This clonotype was recorded at least ten times. This rearrangement joins TRBV28 to TRBJ2-7; D is ambiguous. Germline V lookup: CDR1 MDHEN, CDR2 SYDVKM. V was trimmed by 3 bases and J by 7 bases, leaving 7 bases between them. The CDR3 covers 11 residues. CDR3 coding DNA: TGTGCCAGCAGTTTGAGCCGAGAGCAGTACTTC. It translates to CASSLSREQYF.

In its sample, this clonotype was seen many times. The rearrangement uses TRBV12-3 or TRBV12-4 and TRBJ1-1; D gene ambiguous. The CDR3 totals 12 residues. The V end lost 8 bases, the J end lost 3 bases, and 10 bases lay between the germline ends. DNA for the CDR3: TGTGCCAGCCTACCGCGGTACACTGAAGCTTTCTTT. Protein product: CASLPRYTEAFF.

This clonotype came up a few times. V usage is TRBV12-3 or TRBV12-4 and J usage is TRBJ2-4; D remains unclear. The CDR3 consists of 13 residues. Trimming took 3 bases from V and 5 from J, leaving 8 bases between them. The CDR3 region has the DNA TGTGCCAGCAGTTTCCGGCTGCAAAACATTCAGTACTTC. Translating it yields CASSFRLQNIQYF.